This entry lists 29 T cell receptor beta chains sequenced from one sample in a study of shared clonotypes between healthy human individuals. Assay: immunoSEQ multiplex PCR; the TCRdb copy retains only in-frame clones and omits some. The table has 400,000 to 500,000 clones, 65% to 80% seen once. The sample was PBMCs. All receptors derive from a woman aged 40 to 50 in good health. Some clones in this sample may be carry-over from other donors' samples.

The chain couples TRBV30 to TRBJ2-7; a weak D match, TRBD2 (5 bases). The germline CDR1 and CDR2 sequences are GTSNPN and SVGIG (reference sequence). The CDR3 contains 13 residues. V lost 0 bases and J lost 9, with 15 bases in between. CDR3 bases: TGTGCCTGGAGTGTACTGGTGGAGGCACGGCAGTACTTC. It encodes CAWSVLVEARQYF.

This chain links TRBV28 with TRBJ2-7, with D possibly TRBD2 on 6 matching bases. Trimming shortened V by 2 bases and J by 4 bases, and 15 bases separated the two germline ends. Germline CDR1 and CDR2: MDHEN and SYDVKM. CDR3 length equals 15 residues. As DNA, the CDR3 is TGTGCCAGCAGTTTAGCGCGGGACTGGAAATACGAGCAGTACTTC. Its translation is CASSLARDWKYEQYF.

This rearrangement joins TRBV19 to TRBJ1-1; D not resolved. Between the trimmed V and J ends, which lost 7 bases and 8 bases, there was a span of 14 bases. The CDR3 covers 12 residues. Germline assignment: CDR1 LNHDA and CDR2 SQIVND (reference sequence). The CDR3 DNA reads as TGTGCCAGTAAAGAGGCCCGCGGAGAAGCTTTCTTT. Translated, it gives CASKEARGEAFF.

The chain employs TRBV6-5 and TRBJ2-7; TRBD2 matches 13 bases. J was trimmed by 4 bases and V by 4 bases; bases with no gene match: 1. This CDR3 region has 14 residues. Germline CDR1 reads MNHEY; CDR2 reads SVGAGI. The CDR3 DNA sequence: TGTGCCAGCAGTTCACTAGCGGGAGGGTACGAGCAGTACTTC. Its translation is CASSSLAGGYEQYF.

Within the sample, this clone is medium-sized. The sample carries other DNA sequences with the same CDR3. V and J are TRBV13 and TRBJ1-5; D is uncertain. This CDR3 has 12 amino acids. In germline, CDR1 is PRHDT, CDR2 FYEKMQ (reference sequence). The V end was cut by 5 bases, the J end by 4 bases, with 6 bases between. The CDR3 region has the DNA TGTGCCAGCAGCGCCAATAATCAGCCCCAGCATTTT. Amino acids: CASSANNQPQHF.

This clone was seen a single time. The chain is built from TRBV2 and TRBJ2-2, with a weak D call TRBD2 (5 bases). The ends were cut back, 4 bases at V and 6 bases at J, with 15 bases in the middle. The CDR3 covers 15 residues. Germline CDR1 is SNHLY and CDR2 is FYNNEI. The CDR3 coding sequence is TGTGCCAGCAGTGTAGGTGGGAGTGGAGCCGGGGAGCTGTTTTTT. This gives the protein CASSVGGSGAGELFF.

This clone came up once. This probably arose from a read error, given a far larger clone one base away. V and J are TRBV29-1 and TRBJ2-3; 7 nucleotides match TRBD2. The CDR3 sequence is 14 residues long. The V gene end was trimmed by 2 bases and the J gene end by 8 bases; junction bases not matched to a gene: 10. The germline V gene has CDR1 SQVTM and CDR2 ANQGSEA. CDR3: CSVESAGLQGTQYF. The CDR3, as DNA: TGCAGCGTTGAATCTGCGGGACTACAAGGTACGCAGTATTTT.

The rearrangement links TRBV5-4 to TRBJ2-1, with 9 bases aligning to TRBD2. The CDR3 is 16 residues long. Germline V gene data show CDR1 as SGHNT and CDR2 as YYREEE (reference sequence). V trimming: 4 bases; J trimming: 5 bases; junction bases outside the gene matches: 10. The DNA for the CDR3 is TGTGCCAGCAGCCAAAAAGCGGGAGGACCCAACAATGAGCAGTTCTTC. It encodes CASSQKAGGPNNEQFF. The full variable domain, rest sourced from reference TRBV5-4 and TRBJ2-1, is ETGVTQSPTHLIKTRGQQVTLRCSSQSGHNTVSWYQQALGQGPQFIFQYYREEENGRGNFPPRFSGLQFPNYSSELNVNALELDDSALYLCASSQKAGGPNNEQFFGPGTRLTVL.

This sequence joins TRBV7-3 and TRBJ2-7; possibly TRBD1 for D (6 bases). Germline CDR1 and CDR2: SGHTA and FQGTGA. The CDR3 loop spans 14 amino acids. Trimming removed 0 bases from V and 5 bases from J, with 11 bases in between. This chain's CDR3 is CASSLTGGRDEQYF. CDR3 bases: TGTGCCAGCAGCTTAACAGGGGGTCGGGACGAGCAGTACTTC. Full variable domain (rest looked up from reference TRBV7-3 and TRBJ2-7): GAGVSQTPSNKVTEKGKYVELRCDPISGHTALYWYRQSLGQGPEFLIYFQGTGAADDSGLPNDRFFAVRPEGSVSTLKIQRTERGDSAVYLCASSLTGGRDEQYFGPGTRLTVT.

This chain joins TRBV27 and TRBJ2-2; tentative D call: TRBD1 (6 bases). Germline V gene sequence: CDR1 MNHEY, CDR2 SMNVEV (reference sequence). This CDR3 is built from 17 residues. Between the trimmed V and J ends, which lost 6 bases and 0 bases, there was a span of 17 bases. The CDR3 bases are TGTGCCAGCAGAAAAGGGGCAGGGGACCCGAACACCGGGGAGCTGTTTTTT. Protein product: CASRKGAGDPNTGELFF.

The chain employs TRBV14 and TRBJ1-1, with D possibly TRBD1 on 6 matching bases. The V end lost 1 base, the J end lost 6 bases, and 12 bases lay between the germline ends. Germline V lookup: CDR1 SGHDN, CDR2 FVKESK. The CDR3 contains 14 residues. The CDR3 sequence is CASSQVGRGAEAFF. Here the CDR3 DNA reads TGTGCCAGCAGCCAAGTAGGCAGGGGAGCTGAAGCTTTCTTT.

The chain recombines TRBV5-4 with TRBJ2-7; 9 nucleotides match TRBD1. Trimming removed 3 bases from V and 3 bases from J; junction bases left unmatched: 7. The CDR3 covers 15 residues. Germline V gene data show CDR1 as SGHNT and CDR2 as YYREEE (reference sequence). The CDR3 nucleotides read TGTGCCAGCAGCTATGACAGGGGGGGATACTACGAGCAGTACTTC. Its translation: CASSYDRGGYYEQYF.

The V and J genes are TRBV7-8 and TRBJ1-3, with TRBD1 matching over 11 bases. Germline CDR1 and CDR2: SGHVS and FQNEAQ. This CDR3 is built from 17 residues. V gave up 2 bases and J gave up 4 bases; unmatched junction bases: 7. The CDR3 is CASSLYRTGGDGNTIYF. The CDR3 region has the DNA TGTGCCAGCAGCTTATACCGGACAGGGGGCGACGGAAACACCATATATTTT.

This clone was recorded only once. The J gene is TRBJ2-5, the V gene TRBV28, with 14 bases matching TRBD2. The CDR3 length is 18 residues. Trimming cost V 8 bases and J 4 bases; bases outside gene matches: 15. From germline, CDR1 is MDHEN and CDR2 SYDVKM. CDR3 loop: CASLPRTSGRLGRETQYF. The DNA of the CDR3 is TGTGCCAGCTTGCCCAGGACTAGCGGGAGGCTCGGTCGAGAGACCCAGTACTTC.

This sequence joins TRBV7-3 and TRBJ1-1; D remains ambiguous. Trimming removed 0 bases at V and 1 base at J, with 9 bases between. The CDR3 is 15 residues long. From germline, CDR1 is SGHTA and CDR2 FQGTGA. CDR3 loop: CASSLTSASNTEAFF. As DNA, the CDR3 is TGTGCCAGCAGCTTAACGTCCGCATCGAACACTGAAGCTTTCTTT.

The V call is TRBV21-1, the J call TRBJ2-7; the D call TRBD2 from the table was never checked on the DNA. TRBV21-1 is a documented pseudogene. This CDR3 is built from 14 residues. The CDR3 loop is CASSQDRGFYEQYF. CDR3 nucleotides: TGTGCCAGCAGCCAAGATCGGGGTTTCTACGAGCAGTACTTC.

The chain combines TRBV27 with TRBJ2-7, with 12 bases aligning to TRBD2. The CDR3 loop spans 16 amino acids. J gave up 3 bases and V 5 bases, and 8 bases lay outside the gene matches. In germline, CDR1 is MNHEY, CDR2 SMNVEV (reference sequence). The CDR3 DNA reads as TGTGCCAGCAGTCTACGGACTAGCGGGACTCTCTACGAGCAGTACTTC. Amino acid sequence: CASSLRTSGTLYEQYF.

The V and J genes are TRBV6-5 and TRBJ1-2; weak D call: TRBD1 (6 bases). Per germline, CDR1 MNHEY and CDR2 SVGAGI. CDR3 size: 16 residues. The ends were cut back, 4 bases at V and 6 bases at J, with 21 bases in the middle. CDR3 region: CASSWRHREFLDGYTF. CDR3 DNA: TGTGCCAGCAGTTGGCGACACAGGGAGTTTTTGGATGGCTACACCTTC.

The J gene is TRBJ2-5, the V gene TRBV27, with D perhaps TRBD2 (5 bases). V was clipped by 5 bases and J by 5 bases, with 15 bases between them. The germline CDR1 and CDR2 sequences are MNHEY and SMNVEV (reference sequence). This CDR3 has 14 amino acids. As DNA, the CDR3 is TGTGCCAGCAGTCTCTTCGGATCGGGGGAGACCCAGTACTTC. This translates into CASSLFGSGETQYF.

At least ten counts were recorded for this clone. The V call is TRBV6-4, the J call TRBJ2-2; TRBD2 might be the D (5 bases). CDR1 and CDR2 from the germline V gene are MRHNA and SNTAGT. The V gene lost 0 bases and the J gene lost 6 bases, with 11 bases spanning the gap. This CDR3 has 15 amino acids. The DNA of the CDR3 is TGTGCCAGCAGTGACTCGTCAAGGACTGCCGGGGAGCTGTTTTTT. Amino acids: CASSDSSRTAGELFF.

CDR3 nucleotide sequence: TGTGCCAGCACGAACCTTGGACACCCTAGCAATCAGCCCCAGCATTTT. Translated: CASTNLGHPSNQPQHF. The gene calls are TRBV5-6 and TRBJ1-5, with D perhaps TRBD1 (5 bases). CDR3 size: 16 residues. Germline assignment: CDR1 SGHDT and CDR2 YYEEEE. V was shortened by 6 bases and J by 0 bases, with 16 bases between the two germline ends.

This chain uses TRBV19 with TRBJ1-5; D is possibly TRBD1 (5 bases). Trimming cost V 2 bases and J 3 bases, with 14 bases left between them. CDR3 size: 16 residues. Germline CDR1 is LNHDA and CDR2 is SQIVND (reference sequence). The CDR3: CASSILGRADNQPQHF. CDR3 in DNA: TGTGCCAGTAGTATATTGGGCAGGGCGGACAATCAGCCCCAGCATTTT.

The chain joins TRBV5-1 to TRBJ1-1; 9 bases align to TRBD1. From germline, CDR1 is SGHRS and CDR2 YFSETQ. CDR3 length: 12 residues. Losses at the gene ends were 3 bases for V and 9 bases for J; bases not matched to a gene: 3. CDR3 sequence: CASSWTGVKAFF. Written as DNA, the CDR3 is TGCGCCAGCAGCTGGACAGGGGTGAAAGCTTTCTTT.

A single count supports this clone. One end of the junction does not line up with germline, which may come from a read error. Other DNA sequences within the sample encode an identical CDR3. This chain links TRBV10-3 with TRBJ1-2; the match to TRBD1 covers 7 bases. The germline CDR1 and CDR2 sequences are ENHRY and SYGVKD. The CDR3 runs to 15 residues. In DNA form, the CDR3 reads TGTGCCATCAGTGAGGGACAGGCGAATAACTATGGCTATACCTTC. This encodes CAISEGQANNYGYTF.

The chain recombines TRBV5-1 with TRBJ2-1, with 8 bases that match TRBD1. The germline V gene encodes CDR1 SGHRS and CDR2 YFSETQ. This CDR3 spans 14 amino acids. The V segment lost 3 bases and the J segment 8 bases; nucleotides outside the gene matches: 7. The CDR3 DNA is TGCGCCAGCAGCTCCGGGACAGGAGTCGATGAGCAGTTCTTC. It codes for CASSSGTGVDEQFF.

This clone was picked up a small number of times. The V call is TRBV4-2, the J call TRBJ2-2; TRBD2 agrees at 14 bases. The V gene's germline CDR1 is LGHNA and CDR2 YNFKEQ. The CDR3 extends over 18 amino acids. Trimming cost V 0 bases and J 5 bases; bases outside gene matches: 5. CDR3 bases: TGTGCCAGCAGCCAAGATTTCGGACTAGCGGGAGGTACCGGGGAGCTGTTTTTT. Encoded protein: CASSQDFGLAGGTGELFF.

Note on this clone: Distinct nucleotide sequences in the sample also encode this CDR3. The CDR3 sequence: CASSLTGGSTDTQYF. In nucleotides, the CDR3 is TGTGCCAGCAGCTTAACGGGAGGGAGCACAGATACGCAGTATTTT. This chain connects TRBV7-3 to TRBJ2-3, with TRBD2 matching over 7 bases. Germline CDR1 is SGHTA and CDR2 is FQGTGA. The CDR3 sequence is 15 residues long. The trim removed 0 bases at V and 0 bases at J, leaving 0 bases unmatched.

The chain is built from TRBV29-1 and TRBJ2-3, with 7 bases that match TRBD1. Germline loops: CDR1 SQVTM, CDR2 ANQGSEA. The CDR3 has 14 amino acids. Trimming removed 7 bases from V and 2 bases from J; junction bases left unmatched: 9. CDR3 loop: CSADGTEVTDTQYF. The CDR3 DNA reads TGCAGCGCTGACGGGACAGAAGTCACAGATACGCAGTATTTT.

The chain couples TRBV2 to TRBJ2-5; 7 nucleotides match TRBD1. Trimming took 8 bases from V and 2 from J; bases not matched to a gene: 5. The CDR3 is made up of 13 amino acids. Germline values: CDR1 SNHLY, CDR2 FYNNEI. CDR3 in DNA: TGTGCCAGCGGAAGGGGACAGCAAGAGACCCAGTACTTC. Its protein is CASGRGQQETQYF.